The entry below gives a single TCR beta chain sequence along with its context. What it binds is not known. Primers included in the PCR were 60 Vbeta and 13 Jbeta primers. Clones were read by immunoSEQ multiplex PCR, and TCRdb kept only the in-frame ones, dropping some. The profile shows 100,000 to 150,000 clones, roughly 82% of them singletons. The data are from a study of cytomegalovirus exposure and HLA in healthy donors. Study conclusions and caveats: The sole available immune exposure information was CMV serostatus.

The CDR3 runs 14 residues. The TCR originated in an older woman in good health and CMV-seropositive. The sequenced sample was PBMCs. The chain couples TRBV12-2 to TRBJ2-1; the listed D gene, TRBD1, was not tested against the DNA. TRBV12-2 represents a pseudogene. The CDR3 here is CAAAPGQNHNEQFF. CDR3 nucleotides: TGTGCAGCAGCCCCCGGACAGAACCACAATGAGCAGTTCTTC.